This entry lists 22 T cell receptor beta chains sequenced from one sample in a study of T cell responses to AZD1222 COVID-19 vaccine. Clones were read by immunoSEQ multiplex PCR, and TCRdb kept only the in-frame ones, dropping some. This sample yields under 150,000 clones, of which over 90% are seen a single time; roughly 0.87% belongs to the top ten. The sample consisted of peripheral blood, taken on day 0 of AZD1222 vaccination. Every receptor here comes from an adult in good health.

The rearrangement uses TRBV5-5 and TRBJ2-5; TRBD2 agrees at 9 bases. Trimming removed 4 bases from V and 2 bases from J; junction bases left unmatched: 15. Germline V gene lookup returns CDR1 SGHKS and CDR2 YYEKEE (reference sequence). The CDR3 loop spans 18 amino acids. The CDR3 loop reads CASSLPTLSGGLQETQYF. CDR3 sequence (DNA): TGTGCCAGCAGCCTCCCGACCCTTAGCGGGGGCTTACAAGAGACCCAGTACTTC.

CDR3 protein: CASRRTGVAGELFF. For the CDR3, the DNA is TGTGCCAGCAGGAGGACAGGGGTGGCCGGGGAGCTGTTTTTT. The V call is TRBV6-5, the J call TRBJ2-2, with TRBD1 matching over 9 bases. V shed 6 bases, J shed 6 bases, and the junction held 5 bases outside the gene matches. The CDR3 covers 14 residues. Per the germline V gene, CDR1 is MNHEY and CDR2 is SVGAGI.

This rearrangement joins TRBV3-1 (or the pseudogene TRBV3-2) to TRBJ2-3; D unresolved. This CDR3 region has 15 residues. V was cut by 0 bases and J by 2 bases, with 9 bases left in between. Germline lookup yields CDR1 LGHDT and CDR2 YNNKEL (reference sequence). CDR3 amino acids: CASSQEPGYTDTQYF. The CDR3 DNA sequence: TGTGCCAGCAGCCAAGAACCCGGATACACAGATACGCAGTATTTT.

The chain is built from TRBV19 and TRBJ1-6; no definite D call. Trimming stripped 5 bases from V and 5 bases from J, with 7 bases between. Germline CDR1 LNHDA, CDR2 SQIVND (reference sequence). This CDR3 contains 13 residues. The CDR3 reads CASSPTNNSPLHF. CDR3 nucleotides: TGTGCCAGTAGTCCTACGAATAATTCACCCCTCCACTTT.

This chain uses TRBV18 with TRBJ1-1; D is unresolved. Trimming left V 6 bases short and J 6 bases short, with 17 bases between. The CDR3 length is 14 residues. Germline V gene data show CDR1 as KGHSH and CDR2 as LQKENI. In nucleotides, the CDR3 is TGTGCCAGCTCTCCTGGACTCAGCATTTCTGAAGCTTTCTTT. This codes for CASSPGLSISEAFF.

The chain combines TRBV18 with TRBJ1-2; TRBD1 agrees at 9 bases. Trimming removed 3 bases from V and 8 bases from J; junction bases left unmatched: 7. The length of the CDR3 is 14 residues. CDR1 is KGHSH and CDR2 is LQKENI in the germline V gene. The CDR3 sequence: CASSPGTGLGGYTF. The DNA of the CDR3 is TGTGCCAGCTCACCCGGGACAGGGTTGGGAGGCTACACCTTC.

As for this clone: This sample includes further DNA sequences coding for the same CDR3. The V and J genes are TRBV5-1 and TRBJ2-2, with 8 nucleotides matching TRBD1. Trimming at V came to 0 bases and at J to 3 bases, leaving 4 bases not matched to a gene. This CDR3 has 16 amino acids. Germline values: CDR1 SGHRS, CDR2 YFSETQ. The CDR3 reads CASSLVGTGYTGELFF. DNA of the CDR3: TGCGCCAGCAGCTTGGTTGGGACAGGTTACACCGGGGAGCTGTTTTTT.

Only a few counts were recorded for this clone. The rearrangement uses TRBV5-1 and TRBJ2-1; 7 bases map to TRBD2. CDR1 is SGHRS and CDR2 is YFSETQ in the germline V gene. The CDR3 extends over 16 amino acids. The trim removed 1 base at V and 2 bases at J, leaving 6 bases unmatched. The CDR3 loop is CASSLSGTTTYNEQFF. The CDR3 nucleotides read TGCGCCAGCAGCTTGTCCGGGACTACAACCTACAATGAGCAGTTCTTC. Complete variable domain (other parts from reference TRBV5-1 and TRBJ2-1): KAGVTQTPRYLIKTRGQQVTLSCSPISGHRSVSWYQQTPGQGLQFLFEYFSETQRNKGNFPGRFSGRQFSNSRSEMNVSTLELGDSALYLCASSLSGTTTYNEQFFGPGTRLTVL.

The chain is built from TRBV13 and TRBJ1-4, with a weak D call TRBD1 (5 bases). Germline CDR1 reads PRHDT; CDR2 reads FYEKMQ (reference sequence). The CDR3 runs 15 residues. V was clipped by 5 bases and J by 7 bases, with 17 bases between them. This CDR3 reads CASSRRTLGGEKLFF. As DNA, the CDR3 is TGTGCCAGCAGCCGTAGGACACTGGGGGGTGAAAAACTGTTTTTT.

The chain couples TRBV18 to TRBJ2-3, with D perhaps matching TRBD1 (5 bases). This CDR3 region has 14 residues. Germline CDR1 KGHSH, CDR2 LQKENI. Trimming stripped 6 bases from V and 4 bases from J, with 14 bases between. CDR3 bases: TGTGCCAGCTCCCTGAACCAGGGTGCAGATACGCAGTATTTT. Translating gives CASSLNQGADTQYF.

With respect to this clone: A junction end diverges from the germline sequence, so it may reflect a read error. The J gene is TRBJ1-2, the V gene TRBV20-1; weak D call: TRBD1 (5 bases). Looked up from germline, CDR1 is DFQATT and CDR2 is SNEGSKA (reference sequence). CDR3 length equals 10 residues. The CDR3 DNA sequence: TGCAGTGCGGCCGGGACTCGCTATACCTTC. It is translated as CSAAGTRYTF.

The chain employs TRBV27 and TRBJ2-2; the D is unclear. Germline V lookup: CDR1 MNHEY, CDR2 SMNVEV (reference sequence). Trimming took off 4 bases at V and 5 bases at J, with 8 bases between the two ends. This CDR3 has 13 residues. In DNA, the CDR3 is TGTGCCAGCAGTTACACCCCGACCGGGGAGCTGTTTTTT. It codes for CASSYTPTGELFF.

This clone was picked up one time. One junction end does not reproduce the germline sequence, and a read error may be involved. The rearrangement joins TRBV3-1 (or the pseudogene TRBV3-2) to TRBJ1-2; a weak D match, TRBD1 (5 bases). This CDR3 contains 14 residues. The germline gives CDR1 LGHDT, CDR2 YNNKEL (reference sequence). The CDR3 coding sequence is TGTGCCAGCAGCCAAGCGGGACGGACAAAGGGGTTTCGGTTC. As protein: CASSQAGRTKGFRF.

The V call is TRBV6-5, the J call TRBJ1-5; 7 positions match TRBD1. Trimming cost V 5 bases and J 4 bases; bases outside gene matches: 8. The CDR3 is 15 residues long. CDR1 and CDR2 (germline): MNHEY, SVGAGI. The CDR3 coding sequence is TGTGCCAGCAGTCCGAGGGGACAGCCTAATCAGCCCCAGCATTTT. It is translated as CASSPRGQPNQPQHF.

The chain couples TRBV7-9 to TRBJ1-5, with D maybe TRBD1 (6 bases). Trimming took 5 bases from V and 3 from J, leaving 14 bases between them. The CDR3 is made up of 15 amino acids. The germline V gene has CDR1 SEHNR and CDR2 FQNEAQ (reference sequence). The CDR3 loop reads CASSLGQSNNQPQHF. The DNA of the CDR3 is TGTGCCAGCAGCCTAGGACAGAGTAACAATCAGCCCCAGCATTTT.

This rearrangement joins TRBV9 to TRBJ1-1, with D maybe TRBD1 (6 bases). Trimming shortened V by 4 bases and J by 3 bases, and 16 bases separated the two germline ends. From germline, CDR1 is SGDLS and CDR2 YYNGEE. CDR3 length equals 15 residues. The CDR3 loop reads CASSPQPGQDTEAFF. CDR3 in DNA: TGTGCCAGCAGCCCTCAACCGGGACAAGACACTGAAGCTTTCTTT.

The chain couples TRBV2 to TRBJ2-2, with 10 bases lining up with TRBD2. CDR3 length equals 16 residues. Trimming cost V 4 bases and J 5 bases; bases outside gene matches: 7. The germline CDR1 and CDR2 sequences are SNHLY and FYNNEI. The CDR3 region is CASSVTSGEFTGELFF. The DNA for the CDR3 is TGTGCCAGCAGTGTCACTAGCGGGGAGTTTACCGGGGAGCTGTTTTTT.

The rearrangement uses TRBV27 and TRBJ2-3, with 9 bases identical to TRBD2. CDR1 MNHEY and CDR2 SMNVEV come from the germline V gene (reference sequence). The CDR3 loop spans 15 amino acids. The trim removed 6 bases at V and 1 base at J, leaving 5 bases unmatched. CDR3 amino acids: CASRGIAGGTDTQYF. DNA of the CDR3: TGTGCCAGCAGAGGGATAGCGGGAGGCACAGATACGCAGTATTTT.

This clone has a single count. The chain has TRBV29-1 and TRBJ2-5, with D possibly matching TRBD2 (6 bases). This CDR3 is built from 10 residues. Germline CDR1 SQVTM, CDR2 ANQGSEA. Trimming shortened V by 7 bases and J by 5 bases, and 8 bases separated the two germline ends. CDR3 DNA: TGCAGCGCTCGGGAGGAGACCCAGTACTTC. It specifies CSAREETQYF.

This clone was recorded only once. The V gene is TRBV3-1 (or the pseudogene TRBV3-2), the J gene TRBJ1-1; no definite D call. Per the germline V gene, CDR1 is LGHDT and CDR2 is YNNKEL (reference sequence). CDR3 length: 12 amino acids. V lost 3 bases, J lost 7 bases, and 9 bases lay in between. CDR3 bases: TGTGCCAGCAGCCATCGGCGGGATGAAGCTTTCTTT. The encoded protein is CASSHRRDEAFF.

The CDR3 coding sequence is TGTGCCACCAGCAGCAACGGAGGGCAGGGGGACCAAGAGACCCAGTACTTC. This gives the protein CATSSNGGQGDQETQYF. This chain uses TRBV15 with TRBJ2-5, with D perhaps matching TRBD1 (7 bases). V lost 3 bases to trimming and J lost 0 bases, with 17 bases between them. The CDR3 loop spans 17 amino acids. Germline-derived CDR1 and CDR2 are LNHNV and YYDKDF (reference sequence).

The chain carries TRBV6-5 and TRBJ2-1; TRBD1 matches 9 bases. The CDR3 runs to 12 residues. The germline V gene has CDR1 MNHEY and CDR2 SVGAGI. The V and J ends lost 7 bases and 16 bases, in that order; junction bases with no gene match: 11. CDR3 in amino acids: CASTHLRDRVFF. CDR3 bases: TGTGCCAGCACTCATCTCCGGGACAGGGTATTCTTC.